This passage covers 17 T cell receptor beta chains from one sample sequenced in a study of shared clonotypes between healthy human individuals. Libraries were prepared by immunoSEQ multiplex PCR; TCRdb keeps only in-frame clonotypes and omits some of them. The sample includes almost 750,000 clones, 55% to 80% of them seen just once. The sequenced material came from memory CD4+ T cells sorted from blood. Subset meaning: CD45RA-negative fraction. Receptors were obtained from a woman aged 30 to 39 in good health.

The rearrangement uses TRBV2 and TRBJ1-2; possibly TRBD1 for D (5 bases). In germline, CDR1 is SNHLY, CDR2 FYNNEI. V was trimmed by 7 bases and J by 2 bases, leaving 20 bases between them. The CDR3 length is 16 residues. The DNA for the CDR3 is TGTGCCAGCACCGGAGGGACGTCGCGTGGAAACTATGGCTACACCTTC. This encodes CASTGGTSRGNYGYTF. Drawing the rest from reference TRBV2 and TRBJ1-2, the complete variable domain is EPEVTQTPSHQVTQMGQEVILRCVPISNHLYFYWYRQILGQKVEFLVSFYNNEISEKSEIFDDQFSVERPDGSNFTLKIRSTKLEDSAMYFCASTGGTSRGNYGYTFGSGTRLTVV.

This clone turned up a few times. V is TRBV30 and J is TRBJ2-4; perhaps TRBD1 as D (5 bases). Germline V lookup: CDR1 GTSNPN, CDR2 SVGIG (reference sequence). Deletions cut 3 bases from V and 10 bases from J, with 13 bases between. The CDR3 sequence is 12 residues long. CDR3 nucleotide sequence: TGTGCCTGGAGCGGCAGGGAAACAATTCAGTACTTC. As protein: CAWSGRETIQYF.

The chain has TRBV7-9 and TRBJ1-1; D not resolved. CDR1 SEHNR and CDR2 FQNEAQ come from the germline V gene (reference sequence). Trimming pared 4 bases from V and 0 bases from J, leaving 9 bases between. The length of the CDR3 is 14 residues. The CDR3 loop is CASSSPPLNTEAFF. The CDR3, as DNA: TGTGCCAGCAGCTCCCCCCCACTGAACACTGAAGCTTTCTTT.

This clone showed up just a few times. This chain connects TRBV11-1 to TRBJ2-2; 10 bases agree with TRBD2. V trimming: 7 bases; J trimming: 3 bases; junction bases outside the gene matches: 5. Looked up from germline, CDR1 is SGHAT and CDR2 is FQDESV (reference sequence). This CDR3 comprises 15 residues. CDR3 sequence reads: CASTAAGGYTGELFF. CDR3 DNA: TGTGCCAGCACCGCAGCGGGAGGGTACACCGGGGAGCTGTTTTTT.

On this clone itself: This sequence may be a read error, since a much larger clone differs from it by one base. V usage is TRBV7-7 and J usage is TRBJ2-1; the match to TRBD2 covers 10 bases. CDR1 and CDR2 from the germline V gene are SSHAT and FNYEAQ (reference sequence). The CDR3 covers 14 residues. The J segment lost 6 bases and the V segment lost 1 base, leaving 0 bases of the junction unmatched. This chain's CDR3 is CASSLGTSGNEQFF. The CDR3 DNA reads TGTGCCAGCAGCTTAGGGACTAGCGGCAATGAGCAGTTCTTC.

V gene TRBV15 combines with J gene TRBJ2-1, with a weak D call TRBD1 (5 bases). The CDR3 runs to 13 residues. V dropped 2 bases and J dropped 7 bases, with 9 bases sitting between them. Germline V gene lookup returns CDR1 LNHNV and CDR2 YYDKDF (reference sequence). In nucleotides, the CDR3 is TGTGCCACCAGCAGACAGGGTAAGAATGAGCAGTTCTTC. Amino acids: CATSRQGKNEQFF.

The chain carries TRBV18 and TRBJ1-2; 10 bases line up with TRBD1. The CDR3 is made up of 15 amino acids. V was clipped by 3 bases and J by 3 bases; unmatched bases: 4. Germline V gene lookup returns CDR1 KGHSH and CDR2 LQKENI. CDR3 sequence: CASSPGTGEDYGYTF. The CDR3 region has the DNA TGTGCCAGCTCACCCGGGACAGGGGAGGACTATGGCTACACCTTC.

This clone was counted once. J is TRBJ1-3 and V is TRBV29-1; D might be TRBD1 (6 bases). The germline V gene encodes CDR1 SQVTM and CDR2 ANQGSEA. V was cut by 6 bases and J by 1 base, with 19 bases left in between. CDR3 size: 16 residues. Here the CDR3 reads CSVWVQGFPSGNTIYF. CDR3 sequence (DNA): TGCAGCGTGTGGGTACAGGGTTTCCCTTCTGGAAACACCATATATTTT. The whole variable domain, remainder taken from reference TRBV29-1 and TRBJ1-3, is SAVISQKPSRDICQRGTSLTIQCQVDSQVTMMFWYRQQPGQSLTLIATANQGSEATYESGFVIDKFPISRPNLTFSTLTVSNMSPEDSSIYLCSVWVQGFPSGNTIYFGEGSWLTVV.

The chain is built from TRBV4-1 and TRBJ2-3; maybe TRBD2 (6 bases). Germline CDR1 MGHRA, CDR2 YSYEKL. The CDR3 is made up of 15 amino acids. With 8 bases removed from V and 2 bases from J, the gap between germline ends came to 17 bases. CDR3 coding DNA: TGCGCCAGCGGGTCTGTAGGCGGGGACACAGATACGCAGTATTTT. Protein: CASGSVGGDTDTQYF.

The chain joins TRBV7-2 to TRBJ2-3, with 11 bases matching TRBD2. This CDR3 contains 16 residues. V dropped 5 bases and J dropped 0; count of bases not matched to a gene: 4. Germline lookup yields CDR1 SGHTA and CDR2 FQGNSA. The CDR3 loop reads CASSPVAGGSTDTQYF. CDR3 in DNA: TGTGCCAGCAGCCCAGTAGCGGGAGGGAGCACAGATACGCAGTATTTT.

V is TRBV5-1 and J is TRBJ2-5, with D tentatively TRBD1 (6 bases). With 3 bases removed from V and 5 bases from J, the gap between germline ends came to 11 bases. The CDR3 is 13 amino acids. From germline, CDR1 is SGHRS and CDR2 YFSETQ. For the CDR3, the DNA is TGCGCCAGCAGCTCACAGGGATTGGAGACCCAGTACTTC. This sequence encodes CASSSQGLETQYF. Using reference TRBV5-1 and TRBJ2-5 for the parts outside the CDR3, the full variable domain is KAGVTQTPRYLIKTRGQQVTLSCSPISGHRSVSWYQQTPGQGLQFLFEYFSETQRNKGNFPGRFSGRQFSNSRSEMNVSTLELGDSALYLCASSSQGLETQYFGPGTRLLVL.

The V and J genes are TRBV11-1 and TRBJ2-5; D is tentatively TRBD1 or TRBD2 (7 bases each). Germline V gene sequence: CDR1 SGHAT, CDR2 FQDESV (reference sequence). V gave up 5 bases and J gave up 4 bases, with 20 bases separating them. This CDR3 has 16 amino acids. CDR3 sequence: CASSQGGGASPETQYF. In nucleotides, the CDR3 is TGTGCCAGCAGCCAGGGGGGGGGCGCGAGTCCAGAGACCCAGTACTTC.

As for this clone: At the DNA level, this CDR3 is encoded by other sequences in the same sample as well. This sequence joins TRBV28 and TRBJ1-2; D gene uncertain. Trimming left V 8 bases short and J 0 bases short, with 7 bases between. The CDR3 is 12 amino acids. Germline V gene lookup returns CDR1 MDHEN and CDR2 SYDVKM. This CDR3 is CASEGTNYGYTF. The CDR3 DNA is TGTGCCAGCGAGGGAACTAACTATGGCTACACCTTC.

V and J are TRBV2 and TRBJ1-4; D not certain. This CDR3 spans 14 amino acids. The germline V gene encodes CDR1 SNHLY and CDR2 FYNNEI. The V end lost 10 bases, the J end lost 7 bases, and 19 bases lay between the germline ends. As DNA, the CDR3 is TGTGCCACCGGGTTTCAGGAGCCCAGTGAAAAACTGTTTTTT. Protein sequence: CATGFQEPSEKLFF.

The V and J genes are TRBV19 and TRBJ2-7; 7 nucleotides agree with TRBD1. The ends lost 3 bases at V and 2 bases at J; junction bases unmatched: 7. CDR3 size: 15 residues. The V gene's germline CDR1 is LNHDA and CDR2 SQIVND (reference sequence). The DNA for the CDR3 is TGTGCCAGTAGTATTGGCGGACAGGCCCCCTACGAGCAGTACTTC. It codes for CASSIGGQAPYEQYF.

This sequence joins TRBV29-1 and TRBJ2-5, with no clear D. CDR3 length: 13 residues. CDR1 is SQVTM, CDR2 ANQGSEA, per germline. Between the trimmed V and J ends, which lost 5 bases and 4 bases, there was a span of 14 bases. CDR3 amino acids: CSVLAPNGETQYF. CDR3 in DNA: TGCAGCGTTCTTGCGCCCAATGGAGAGACCCAGTACTTC.

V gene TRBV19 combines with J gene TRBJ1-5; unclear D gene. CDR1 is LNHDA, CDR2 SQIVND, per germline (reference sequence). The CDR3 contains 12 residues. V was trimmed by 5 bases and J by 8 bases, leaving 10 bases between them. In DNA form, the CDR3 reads TGTGCCAGTAGTTCCCCCTTAAAGCCCCAGCATTTT. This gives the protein CASSSPLKPQHF.